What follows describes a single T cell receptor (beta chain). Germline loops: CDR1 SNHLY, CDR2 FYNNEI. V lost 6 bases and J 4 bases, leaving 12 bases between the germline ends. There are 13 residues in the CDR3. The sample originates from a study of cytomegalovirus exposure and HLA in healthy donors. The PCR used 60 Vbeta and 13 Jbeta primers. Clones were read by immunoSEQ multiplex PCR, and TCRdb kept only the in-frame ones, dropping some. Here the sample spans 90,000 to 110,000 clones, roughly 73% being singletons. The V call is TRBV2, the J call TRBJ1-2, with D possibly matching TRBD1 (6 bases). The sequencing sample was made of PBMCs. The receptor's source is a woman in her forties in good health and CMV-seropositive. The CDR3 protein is CASRRGQSYGYTF. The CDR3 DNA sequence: TGTGCCAGCAGGCGCGGACAGAGCTATGGCTACACCTTC.